This TCR beta chain was profiled in a study of CD8+ T cells in alopecia areata. Study context: Affected scalp percentage determined the severity score of treated patients.

The sample's treatment: oral pan-JAK inhibitor, 5-10 mg twice daily. Sequencing templates came from extracted RNA that was reverse transcribed into cDNA. The table came from immunoSEQ multiplex PCR; TCRdb's copy has only in-frame clones and leaves some out. The sample shows about 170,000 clones, roughly 60% of them seen only once. Study conclusions and caveats: Alopecia totalis/universalis scalp especially showed more expanded CD8+ clones than normal scalp.

The CDR3 runs 15 residues. The germline CDR1 and CDR2 sequences are SGHTA and FQGNSA. V shed 1 base, J shed 4 bases, and the junction held 5 bases outside the gene matches. With respect to this clone: Its antigen is unidentified.

Material: CD4+ T cells sorted from blood, obtained between weeks 55 and 65, from a patient treated with tofacitinib. The rearrangement links TRBV7-2 to TRBJ2-7, with 9 bases aligning to TRBD1. The sequence derives from a human donor with alopecia areata. CDR3 nucleotide sequence: TGTGCCAGCAGCTTAGTCTCGGGGACAGGGTACGAGCAGTACTTC. Amino acid sequence: CASSLVSGTGYEQYF.